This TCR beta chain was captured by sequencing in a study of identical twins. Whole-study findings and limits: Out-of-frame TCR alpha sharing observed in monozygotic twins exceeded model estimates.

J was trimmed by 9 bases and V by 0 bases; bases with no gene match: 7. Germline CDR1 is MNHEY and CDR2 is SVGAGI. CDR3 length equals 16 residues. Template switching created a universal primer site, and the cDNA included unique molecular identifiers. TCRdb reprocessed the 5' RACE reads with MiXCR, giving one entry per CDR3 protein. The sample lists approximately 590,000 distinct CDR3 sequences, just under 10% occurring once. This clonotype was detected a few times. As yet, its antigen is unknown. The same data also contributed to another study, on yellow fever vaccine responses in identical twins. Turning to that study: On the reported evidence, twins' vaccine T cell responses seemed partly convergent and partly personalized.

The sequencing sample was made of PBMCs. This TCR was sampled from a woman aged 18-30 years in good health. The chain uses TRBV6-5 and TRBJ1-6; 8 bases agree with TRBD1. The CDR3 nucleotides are TGTGCCAGCAGTTACTCCGGGACAGGCACTGGTTCACCCCTCCACTTT. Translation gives CASSYSGTGTGSPLHF.